A single T cell receptor (beta chain) is shown here with its context. Antigen unknown. The data are from a study of T cell repertoires in cytomegalovirus infection. This CDR3 comprises 16 residues. The V end was cut by 4 bases, the J end by 2 bases, with 18 bases between. Germline CDR1 MGHDK, CDR2 SYGVNS. A single record per CDR3 protein comes from TCRdb applying MiXCR to the reads. The sample shows about 920,000 distinct CDR3 sequences, 31% of them seen only once. Sequences were derived from cultured CD8+ T cells from PBMCs, sampled from culture after CMV antigen stimulation. The V call is TRBV25-1, the J call TRBJ2-7; possibly TRBD1 for D (6 bases). The receptor comes from a human donor in good health (CMV status not recorded). Some clones in this sample may be carry-over from other donors' samples. DNA of the CDR3: TGTGCCAGCAGTGCTCCCCCCGTACAGGGCCCCTACGAGCAGTACTTC. Translation: CASSAPPVQGPYEQYF.